This T cell receptor beta chain was captured by sequencing in a study of control samples from healthy donors and cancer patients (TCRdb year 2020). From cysteine to phenylalanine, the CDR3 is 13 amino acids long. Only the CDR3 region is kept as DNA, spanning 39 bases read in frame from base 1. V lost 4 bases and J lost 4 bases; the stretch between them is 11 bases long. For CDR1 and CDR2, the germline V gene lists SQVTM and ANQGSEA. Regarding this clone: There is no known antigen for this receptor. Per-base quality was not reported, and no clone a single base away is much larger than it.

The library was built by means of the immunoSEQ multiplex PCR assay. TCRdb re-hosts the immuneACCESS table, in-frame sequences only. Its copies lack some clones; in the studies checked, an unresolved V gene accounts for under half of them, and the cause for the rest is not known. This sample has roughly 98,000 clones in its table, and over 90% of those were observed once. The ten biggest clones cover approximately 8% of the sample. The TCR originated in a man younger than 35 in good health. The receptor chain draws on TRBV29-1 and TRBJ1-5; a weak D assignment points to TRBD1 (6 bases agree). Sequencing was done on a sample of blood. In nucleotides, the sequence is TGCAGCGTTGCGGGGGGCGTGAATCAGCCCCAGCATTTT. Its product reads: CSVAGGVNQPQHF. Full variable domain (CDR3 extended with the reference TRBV29-1 and TRBJ1-5 proteins): SAVISQKPSRDICQRGTSLTIQCQVDSQVTMMFWYRQQPGQSLTLIATANQGSEATYESGFVIDKFPISRPNLTFSTLTVSNMSPEDSSIYLCSVAGGVNQPQHFGDGTRLSIL.